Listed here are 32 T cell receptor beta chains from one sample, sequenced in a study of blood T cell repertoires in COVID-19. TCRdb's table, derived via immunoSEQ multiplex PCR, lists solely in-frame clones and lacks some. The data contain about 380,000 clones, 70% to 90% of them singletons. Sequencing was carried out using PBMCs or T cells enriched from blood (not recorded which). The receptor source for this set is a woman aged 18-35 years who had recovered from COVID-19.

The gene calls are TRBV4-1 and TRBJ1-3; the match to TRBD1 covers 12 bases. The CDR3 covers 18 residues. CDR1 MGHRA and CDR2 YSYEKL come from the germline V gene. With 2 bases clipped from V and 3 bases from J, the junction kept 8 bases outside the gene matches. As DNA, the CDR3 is TGCGCCAGCAGCCAACCCGGGACAGGGGGCACTTATGGAAACACCATATATTTT. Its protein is CASSQPGTGGTYGNTIYF.

CDR3 sequence: CASSPPGTPYEQYF. CDR3 DNA sequence: TGCGCCAGCAGCCCCCCAGGAACCCCCTACGAGCAGTACTTC. The chain recombines TRBV5-1 with TRBJ2-7; unclear D gene. Between the trimmed V and J ends, which lost 4 bases and 2 bases, there was a span of 13 bases. The germline V gene encodes CDR1 SGHRS and CDR2 YFSETQ. The CDR3 is 14 amino acids.

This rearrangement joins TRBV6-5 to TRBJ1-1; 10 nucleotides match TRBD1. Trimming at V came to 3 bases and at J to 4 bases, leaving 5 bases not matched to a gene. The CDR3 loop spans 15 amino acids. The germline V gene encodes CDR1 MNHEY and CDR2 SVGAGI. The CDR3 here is CASSYYGTGVTEAFF. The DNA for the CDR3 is TGTGCCAGCAGTTATTACGGGACAGGGGTCACTGAAGCTTTCTTT.

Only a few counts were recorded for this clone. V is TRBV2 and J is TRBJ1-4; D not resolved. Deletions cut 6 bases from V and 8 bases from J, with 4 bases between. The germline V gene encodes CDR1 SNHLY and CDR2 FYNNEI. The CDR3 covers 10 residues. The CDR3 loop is CASRLEKLFF. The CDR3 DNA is TGTGCCAGCAGGCTAGAAAAACTGTTTTTT.

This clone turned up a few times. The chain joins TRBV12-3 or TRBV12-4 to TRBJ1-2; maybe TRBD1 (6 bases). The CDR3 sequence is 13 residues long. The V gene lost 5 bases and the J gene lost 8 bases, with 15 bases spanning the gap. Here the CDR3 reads CASSEGTPRGYTF. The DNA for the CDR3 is TGTGCCAGCAGTGAAGGGACACCCAGGGGCTACACCTTC.

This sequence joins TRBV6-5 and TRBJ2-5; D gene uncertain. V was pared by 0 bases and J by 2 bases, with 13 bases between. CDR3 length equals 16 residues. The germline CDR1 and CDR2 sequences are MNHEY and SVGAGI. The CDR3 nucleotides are TGTGCCAGCAGTTACTCTACCGGAAGGAGTCAAGAGACCCAGTACTTC. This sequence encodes CASSYSTGRSQETQYF.

The CDR3 loop reads CASRTSASGANVLTF. For the CDR3, the DNA is TGTGCCAGCAGGACCTCAGCGTCCGGGGCCAACGTCCTGACTTTC. The chain uses TRBV6-1 and TRBJ2-6; no reliable D call. In germline, CDR1 is MNHNS, CDR2 SASEGT. This CDR3 spans 15 amino acids. The germline V and J ends were trimmed by 6 bases and 4 bases, with 13 bases remaining between them.

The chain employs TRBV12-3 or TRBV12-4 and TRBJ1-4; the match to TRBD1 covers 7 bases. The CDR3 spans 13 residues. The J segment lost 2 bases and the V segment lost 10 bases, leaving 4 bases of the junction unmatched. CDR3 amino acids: CATRQGTNEKLFF. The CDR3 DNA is TGTGCCACCAGACAGGGTACTAATGAAAAACTGTTTTTT.

DNA of the CDR3: TGTGCCAGCAGCTTATCAGGGACCGGGGAGCTGTTTTTT. Translated, it gives CASSLSGTGELFF. The genes are TRBV7-9 and TRBJ2-2, with D possibly matching TRBD1 (5 bases). The CDR3 sequence is 13 residues long. Germline assignment: CDR1 SEHNR and CDR2 FQNEAQ (reference sequence). V lost 2 bases to trimming and J lost 5 bases, with 6 bases between them.

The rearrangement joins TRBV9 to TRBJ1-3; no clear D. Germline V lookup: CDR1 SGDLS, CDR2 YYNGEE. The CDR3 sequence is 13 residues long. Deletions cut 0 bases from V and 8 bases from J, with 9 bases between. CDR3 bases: TGTGCCAGCAGCGTAGTTGGGAGCGACACCATATATTTT. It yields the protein CASSVVGSDTIYF.

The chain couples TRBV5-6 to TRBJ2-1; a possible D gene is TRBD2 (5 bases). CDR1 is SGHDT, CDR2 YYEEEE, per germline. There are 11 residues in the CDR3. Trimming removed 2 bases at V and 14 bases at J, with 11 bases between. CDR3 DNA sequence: TGTGCCAGCAGCTTTGGCCGTAGCGAGTTCTTC. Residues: CASSFGRSEFF.

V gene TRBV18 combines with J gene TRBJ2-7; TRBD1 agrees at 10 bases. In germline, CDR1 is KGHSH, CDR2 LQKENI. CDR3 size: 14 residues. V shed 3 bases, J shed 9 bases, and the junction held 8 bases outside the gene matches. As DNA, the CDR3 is TGTGCCAGCTCACCCCGGGACAGGGGACGGCTGCAGTACTTC. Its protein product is CASSPRDRGRLQYF.

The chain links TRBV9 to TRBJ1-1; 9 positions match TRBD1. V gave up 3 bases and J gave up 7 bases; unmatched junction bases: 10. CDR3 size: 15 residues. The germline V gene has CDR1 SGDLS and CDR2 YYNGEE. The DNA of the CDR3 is TGTGCCAGCAGCGCGAATCTGGGACAGGGCCTTGAAGCTTTCTTT. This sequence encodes CASSANLGQGLEAFF.

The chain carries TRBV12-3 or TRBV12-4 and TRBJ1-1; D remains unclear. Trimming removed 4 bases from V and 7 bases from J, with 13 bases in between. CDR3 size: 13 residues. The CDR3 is CASSSDSTLEAFF. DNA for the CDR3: TGTGCCAGCAGTTCCGATAGCACCCTTGAAGCTTTCTTT.

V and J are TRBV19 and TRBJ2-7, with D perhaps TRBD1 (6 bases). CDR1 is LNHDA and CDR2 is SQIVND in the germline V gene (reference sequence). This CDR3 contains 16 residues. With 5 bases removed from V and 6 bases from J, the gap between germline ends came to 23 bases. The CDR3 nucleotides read TGTGCCAGTAGTCCTTTCCCCGCAGGGGAATTGTTCGAGCAGTACTTC. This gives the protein CASSPFPAGELFEQYF.

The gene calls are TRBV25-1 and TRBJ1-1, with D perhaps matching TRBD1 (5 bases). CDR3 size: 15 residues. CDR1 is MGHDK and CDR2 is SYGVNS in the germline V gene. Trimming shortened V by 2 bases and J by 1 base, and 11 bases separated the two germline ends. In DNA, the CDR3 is TGTGCCAGCAGTGAACAGGGCGCTAAGAACACTGAAGCTTTCTTT. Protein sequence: CASSEQGAKNTEAFF.

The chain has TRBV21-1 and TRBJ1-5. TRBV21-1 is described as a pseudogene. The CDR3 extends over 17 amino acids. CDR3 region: CASSKPSDGLGNQPQHF. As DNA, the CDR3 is TGTGCCAGCAGCAAACCAAGTGACGGACTCGGCAATCAGCCCCAGCATTTT.

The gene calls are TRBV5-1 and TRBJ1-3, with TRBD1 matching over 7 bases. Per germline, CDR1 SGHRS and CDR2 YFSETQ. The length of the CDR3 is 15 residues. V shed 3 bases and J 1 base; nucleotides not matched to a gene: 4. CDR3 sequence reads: CASSSLGQSGNTIYF. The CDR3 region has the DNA TGCGCCAGCAGCTCCCTGGGACAGTCTGGAAACACCATATATTTT. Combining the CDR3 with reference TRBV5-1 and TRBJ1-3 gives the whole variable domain KAGVTQTPRYLIKTRGQQVTLSCSPISGHRSVSWYQQTPGQGLQFLFEYFSETQRNKGNFPGRFSGRQFSNSRSEMNVSTLELGDSALYLCASSSLGQSGNTIYFGEGSWLTVV.

CDR3 residues: CASSATGNYGYTF. DNA for the CDR3: TGTGCCAGCAGTGCGACAGGGAACTATGGCTACACCTTC. The rearrangement uses TRBV6-2 or TRBV6-3 and TRBJ1-2; 7 bases are shared with TRBD1. Germline V gene sequence: CDR1 MNHEY, CDR2 SVGEGT. Losses at the gene ends were 5 bases for V and 2 bases for J; bases not matched to a gene: 2. The length of the CDR3 is 13 residues.

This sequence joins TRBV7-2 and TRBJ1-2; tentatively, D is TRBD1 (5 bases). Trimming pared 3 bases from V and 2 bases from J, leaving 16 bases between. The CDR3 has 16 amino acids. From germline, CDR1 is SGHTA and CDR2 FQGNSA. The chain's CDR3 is CASSFPGTDENYGYTF. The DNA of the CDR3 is TGTGCCAGCAGCTTCCCCGGGACTGATGAAAACTATGGCTACACCTTC.

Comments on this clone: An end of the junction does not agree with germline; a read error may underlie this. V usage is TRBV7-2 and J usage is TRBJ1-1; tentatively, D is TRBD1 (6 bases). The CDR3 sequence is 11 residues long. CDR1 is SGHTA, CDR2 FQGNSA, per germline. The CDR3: CASSLAGGNLF. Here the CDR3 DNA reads TGTGCCAGCAGCTTAGCAGGGGGTAACCTCTTT.

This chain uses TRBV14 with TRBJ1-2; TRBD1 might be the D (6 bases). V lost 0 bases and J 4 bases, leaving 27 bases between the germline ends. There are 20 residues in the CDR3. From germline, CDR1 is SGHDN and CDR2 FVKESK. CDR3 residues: CASSQEKERGKTGEAYGYTF. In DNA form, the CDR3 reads TGTGCCAGCAGCCAAGAAAAAGAAAGGGGAAAGACAGGTGAGGCCTATGGCTACACCTTC. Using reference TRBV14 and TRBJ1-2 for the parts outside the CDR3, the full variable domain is EAGVTQFPSHSVIEKGQTVTLRCDPISGHDNLYWYRRVMGKEIKFLLHFVKESKQDESGMPNNRFLAERTGGTYSTLKVQPAELEDSGVYFCASSQEKERGKTGEAYGYTFGSGTRLTVV.

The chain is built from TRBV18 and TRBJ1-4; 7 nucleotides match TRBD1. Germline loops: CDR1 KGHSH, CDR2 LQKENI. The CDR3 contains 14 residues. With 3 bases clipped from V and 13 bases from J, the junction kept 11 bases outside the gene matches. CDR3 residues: CASSPPSQGGLLFF. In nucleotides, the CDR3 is TGTGCCAGCTCACCTCCCAGTCAGGGGGGCTTACTGTTTTTT.

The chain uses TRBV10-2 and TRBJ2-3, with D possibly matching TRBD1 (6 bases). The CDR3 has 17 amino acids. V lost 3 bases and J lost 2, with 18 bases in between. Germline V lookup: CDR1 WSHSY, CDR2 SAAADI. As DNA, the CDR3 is TGCGCCAGCAGTGATGATGCAGGGGCGCCGGTCACAGATACGCAGTATTTT. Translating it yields CASSDDAGAPVTDTQYF.

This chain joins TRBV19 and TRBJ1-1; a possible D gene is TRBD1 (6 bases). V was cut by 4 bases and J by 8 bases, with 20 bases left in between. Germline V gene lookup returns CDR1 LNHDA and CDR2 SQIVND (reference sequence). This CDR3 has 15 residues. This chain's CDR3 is CASSSPRRTVNEAFF. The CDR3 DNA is TGTGCCAGTAGTAGCCCGCGACGGACAGTTAACGAAGCTTTCTTT.

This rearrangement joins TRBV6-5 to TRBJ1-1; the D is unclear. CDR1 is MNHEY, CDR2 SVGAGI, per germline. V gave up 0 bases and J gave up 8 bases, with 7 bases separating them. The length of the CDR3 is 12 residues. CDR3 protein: CASSYSETEAFF. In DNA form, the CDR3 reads TGTGCCAGCAGTTACTCAGAGACAGAAGCTTTCTTT.

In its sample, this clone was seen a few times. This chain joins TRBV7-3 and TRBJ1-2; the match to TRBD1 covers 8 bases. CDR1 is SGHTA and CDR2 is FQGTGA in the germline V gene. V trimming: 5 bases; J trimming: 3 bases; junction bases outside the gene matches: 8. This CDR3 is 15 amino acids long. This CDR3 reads CASSLDGTGDYGYTF. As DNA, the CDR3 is TGTGCCAGCAGCCTGGACGGGACAGGCGACTATGGCTACACCTTC.

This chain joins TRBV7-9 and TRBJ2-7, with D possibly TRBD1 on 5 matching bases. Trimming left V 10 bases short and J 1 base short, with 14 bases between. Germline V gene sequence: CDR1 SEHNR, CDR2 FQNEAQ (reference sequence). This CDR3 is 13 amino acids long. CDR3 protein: CATSTEPSYEQYF. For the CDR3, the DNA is TGTGCCACTTCGACAGAGCCGTCCTACGAGCAGTACTTC.

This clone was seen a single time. The CDR3 is CASGLVGTSGYNEQFF. The CDR3, as DNA: TGTGCTAGTGGTTTGGTAGGGACTAGCGGTTACAATGAGCAGTTCTTC. The chain recombines TRBV12-5 with TRBJ2-1, with 11 bases that match TRBD2. The germline V gene has CDR1 LGHNT and CDR2 FRNRAP. This CDR3 region has 16 residues. The trim removed 0 bases at V and 4 bases at J, leaving 2 bases unmatched.

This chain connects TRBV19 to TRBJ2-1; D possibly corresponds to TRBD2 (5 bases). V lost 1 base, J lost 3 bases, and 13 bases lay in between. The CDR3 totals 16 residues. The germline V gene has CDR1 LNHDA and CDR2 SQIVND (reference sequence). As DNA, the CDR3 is TGTGCCAGTAGTATAGTCGGGGTCTCTGGCTACAATGAGCAGTTCTTC. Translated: CASSIVGVSGYNEQFF.

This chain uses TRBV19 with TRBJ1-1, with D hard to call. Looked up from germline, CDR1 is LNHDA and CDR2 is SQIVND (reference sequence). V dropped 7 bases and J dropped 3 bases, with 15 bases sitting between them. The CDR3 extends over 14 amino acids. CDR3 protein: CASTDYGGHTEAFF. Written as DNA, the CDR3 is TGTGCCAGTACCGATTATGGTGGCCACACTGAAGCTTTCTTT.

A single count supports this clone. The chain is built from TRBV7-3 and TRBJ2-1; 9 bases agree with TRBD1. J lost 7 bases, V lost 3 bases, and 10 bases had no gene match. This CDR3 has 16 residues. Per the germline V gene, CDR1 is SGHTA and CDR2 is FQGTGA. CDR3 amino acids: CASSFESTGGWNEQFF. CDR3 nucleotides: TGTGCCAGCAGCTTTGAGTCCACAGGGGGCTGGAATGAGCAGTTCTTC.